The subject of this entry is one T cell receptor beta chain. This record belongs to a study of cytomegalovirus exposure and HLA in healthy donors. Looking at the study overall: An early data release held tens of millions of unique TCRs from HLA-typed donors.

Donors consisted of healthy bone marrow donors. PCR involved 60 Vbeta and 13 Jbeta primers. As originally analysed: An analysis that came later counted 80 million or so unique TCR beta chains, around 10 million shared. Sequencing was performed with immunoSEQ multiplex PCR; in TCRdb, only in-frame clones are kept and a portion is missing. That table is the source of V, J and clone size, and D and trimming were worked out from the DNA. This repertoire shows about 160,000 clones, 86% found once; its top ten account for approximately 2%. This TCR came from a woman between 18 and 29 years old in good health and CMV-seronegative. The specimen sequenced was PBMCs.

CDR3 region: CASSLEGYGYTF. The CDR3 DNA reads as TGTGCCAGCAGTTTGGAGGGCTATGGCTACACCTTC. The rearrangement joins TRBV28 to TRBJ1-2; D remains ambiguous. This CDR3 comprises 12 residues. Trimming took off 3 bases at V and 4 bases at J, with 6 bases between the two ends. CDR1 is MDHEN, CDR2 SYDVKM, per germline.